The TCR beta chain under discussion was sequenced for a study of blood T cell repertoires in COVID-19. At the level of the study: The United States, Italy and Spain were the sources of the acute and convalescent COVID-19 samples. Sources were T cells, B-cell-depleted T cells, or PBMCs; the material itself was cDNA or gDNA.

Original handling: Amplifying reference gene primers gave estimates of nucleated cell counts. Assay used: immunoSEQ multiplex PCR; TCRdb lists only in-frame clones, some missing. The DNA was the basis for D and trimming; V, J and clone size are from that table. This table holds fewer than 90,000 clones, just over 85% found once. The germline CDR1 and CDR2 sequences are SNHLY and FYNNEI. Trimming stripped 9 bases from V and 5 bases from J, with 16 bases between. This CDR3 comprises 13 residues. The chain carries TRBV2 and TRBJ1-1; D possibly corresponds to TRBD1 (6 bases). This sequence originates from a woman of 80 years or more with active or convalescent COVID-19. Sample: peripheral blood. The DNA of the CDR3 is TGTGCCAGTACAGGGTACGGGTCGACTGAAGCTTTCTTT. Amino acid sequence: CASTGYGSTEAFF.